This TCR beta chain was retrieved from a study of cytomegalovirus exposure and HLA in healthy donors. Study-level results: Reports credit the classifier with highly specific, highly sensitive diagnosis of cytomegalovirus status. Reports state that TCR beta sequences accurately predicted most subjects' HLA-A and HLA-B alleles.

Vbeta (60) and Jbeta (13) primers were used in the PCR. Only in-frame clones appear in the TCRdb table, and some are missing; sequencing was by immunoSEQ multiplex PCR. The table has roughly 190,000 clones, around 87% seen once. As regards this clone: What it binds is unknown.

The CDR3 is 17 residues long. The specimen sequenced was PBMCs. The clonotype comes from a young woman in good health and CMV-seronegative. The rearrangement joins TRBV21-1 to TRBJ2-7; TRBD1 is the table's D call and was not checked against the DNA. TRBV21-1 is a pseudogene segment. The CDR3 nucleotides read TGTGCCAGCAGCACCCTTTCCGGGACATTGGGATCCTACGAGCAGTACTTC. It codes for CASSTLSGTLGSYEQYF.